This record covers a single TCR beta chain. Cohort assignment relied on participant-reported clinical history. This record belongs to a study of blood T cell repertoires in COVID-19. Background on the study: PBMCs, B-cell-depleted T cells, or T cells were the source of the cDNA or gDNA that made up the material.

The authors' processing: Estimates of nucleated cell counts were drawn from the amplification of reference gene primers. Sequencing used immunoSEQ multiplex PCR; TCRdb keeps in-frame clones, though not all of them. V and J calls plus clone size are reproduced from that table; the DNA served to infer D and trimming. This sample yields hundreds of thousands of clones, of which around 85% are seen a single time; about 2% belongs to the top ten. The CDR3 is 18 amino acids. The germline V gene has CDR1 SGHRS and CDR2 YFSETQ. Trimming shortened V by 0 bases and J by 1 base, and 17 bases separated the two germline ends.

The specimen was PBMCs or T cells enriched from blood (not recorded which). The genes are TRBV5-1 and TRBJ2-1, with TRBD2 as a possible D gene (6 bases). This TCR was recovered from a woman in her 30s who had been exposed to COVID-19. This CDR3 is CASSLETSGFTSYNEQFF. As DNA, the CDR3 is TGCGCCAGCAGCTTGGAAACCAGCGGGTTCACATCCTACAATGAGCAGTTCTTC. The full variable domain, with the rest looked up from reference TRBV5-1 and TRBJ2-1, is KAGVTQTPRYLIKTRGQQVTLSCSPISGHRSVSWYQQTPGQGLQFLFEYFSETQRNKGNFPGRFSGRQFSNSRSEMNVSTLELGDSALYLCASSLETSGFTSYNEQFFGPGTRLTVL.